This paragraph reports one TCR beta chain. Some clones are missing from TCRdb's copy, which holds only in-frame ones; the method was immunoSEQ multiplex PCR. The data show around 110,000 clones, approximately 82% seen once. This sample stems from a study of blood T cell repertoires in COVID-19. Study as a whole: The origin of the acute and convalescent COVID-19 samples was the United States, Italy and Spain. Nucleic acid was either cDNA or gDNA, and it came from T cells, B-cell-depleted T cells, or PBMCs.

The CDR3 consists of 14 residues. Germline CDR1 is MNHEY and CDR2 is SVGAGI. Between the trimmed V and J ends, which lost 4 bases and 5 bases, there was a span of 9 bases. The receptor comes from a man in his sixties or seventies with active or convalescent COVID-19. The chain combines TRBV6-5 with TRBJ2-6; D is perhaps TRBD2 (6 bases). Sequencing was performed on peripheral blood. The DNA of the CDR3 is TGTGCCAGCAGTTCCGGGGGAAGGGCCAACGTCCTGACTTTC. Its translation: CASSSGGRANVLTF.